This T cell receptor (beta chain) was sequenced for a study of cytomegalovirus exposure and HLA in healthy donors. The primer mix had 60 Vbeta and 13 Jbeta primers. Produced via immunoSEQ multiplex PCR; TCRdb's table is partial and in-frame only. The sample holds around 130,000 clones, 75% to 90% seen once. Concerning this clone: Its target is unknown.

With 4 bases clipped from V and 2 bases from J, the junction kept 6 bases outside the gene matches. The CDR3 sequence is 15 residues long. Germline CDR1 reads MNHEY; CDR2 reads SMNVEV (reference sequence). Overall study findings and caveats: Later examination showed HLA-associated TCR beta chains had greater clonal expansion than equally common others.

The source of this sequence is a man aged 35 to 55 in good health and CMV-seronegative. The V gene is TRBV27, the J gene TRBJ2-7; TRBD2 matches 9 bases. What was sequenced was PBMCs. The CDR3 bases are TGTGCCAGCAGTTCGCCTAGCGGGACCACCTACGAGCAGTACTTC. Translation: CASSSPSGTTYEQYF.